These 28 T cell receptor beta chains share one sample of origin, sequenced in a study of blood T cells in healthy people across ages. A second PCR, run for about 7 to 11 cycles, used a sample-barcoded 5' primer plus a J-beta primer mix. MiXCR, run by TCRdb on the 5' RACE reads, gives a single entry per CDR3 protein. The sample consists of about 640,000 distinct CDR3 sequences, 58% of them appearing once. The sample taken for sequencing was blood. All receptors come from a man aged 60 to 69 in good health.

This chain joins TRBV5-1 and TRBJ1-2; TRBD1 aligns across 7 bases. V lost 4 bases to trimming and J lost 3 bases; unmatched junction nucleotides: 6. Germline lookup yields CDR1 SGHRS and CDR2 YFSETQ. This CDR3 region has 14 residues. CDR3 bases: TGCGCCAGCAGCGCGACAGGGTCGGACTATGGCTACACCTTC. It encodes CASSATGSDYGYTF.

This clonotype was counted a few times. This rearrangement joins TRBV11-2 to TRBJ2-7; D gene ambiguous. The DNA end favors TRBJ2-5, so the J call may be wrong. The CDR3 length is 15 residues. Germline loops: CDR1 SGHAT, CDR2 FQNNGV. The CDR3 DNA reads TGTGCCAGCAGCCCAACAATAGGCGGCAGCGTGACCCAGTACTTC. It translates to CASSPTIGGSVTQYF.

The CDR3 region has the DNA TGCAGCGTCATGATGGGGGGGAACACTGAAGCTTTCTTT. It specifies CSVMMGGNTEAFF. The genes are TRBV29-1 and TRBJ1-1, with D maybe TRBD1 (5 bases). The germline V and J ends were trimmed by 6 bases and 1 base, with 12 bases remaining between them. From germline, CDR1 is SQVTM and CDR2 ANQGSEA. The CDR3 loop spans 13 amino acids.

The chain links TRBV6-2 or TRBV6-3 to TRBJ2-1; D possibly uses TRBD1 or TRBD2 (6 bases each). The DNA end lines up better with TRBJ2-7; the J call may be wrong. CDR1 MNHEY and CDR2 SVGEGT come from the germline V gene. This CDR3 spans 15 amino acids. The CDR3 loop is CASSRGESSYNEQYF. In DNA form, the CDR3 reads TGTGCCAGCAGTAGGGGGGAAAGCTCCTACAATGAGCAGTACTTC.

V is TRBV6-4 and J is TRBJ2-2; D remains ambiguous. The CDR3 has 14 amino acids. CDR1 and CDR2 (germline): MRHNA, SNTAGT. Trimming removed 4 bases from V and 2 bases from J, with 8 bases in between. CDR3 sequence reads: CASSGYYNTGELFF. CDR3 sequence (DNA): TGTGCCAGCAGTGGATACTACAACACCGGGGAGCTGTTTTTT.

The rearrangement uses TRBV25-1 and TRBJ1-6; D unresolved. The germline CDR1 and CDR2 sequences are MGHDK and SYGVNS. Deletions cut 4 bases from V and 9 bases from J, with 10 bases between. The CDR3 runs to 13 residues. CDR3 sequence (DNA): TGTGCCAGCAGTGCAGGCATAGCTTCACCCCTCCACTTT. Its protein is CASSAGIASPLHF. Complete variable domain (other parts from reference TRBV25-1 and TRBJ1-6): EADIYQTPRYLVIGTGKKITLECSQTMGHDKMYWYQQDPGMELHLIHYSYGVNSTEKGDLSSESTVSRIRTEHFPLTLESARPSHTSQYLCASSAGIASPLHFGNGTRLTVT.

The V and J genes are TRBV10-2 and TRBJ2-5; no clear D gene. Trimming shortened V by 6 bases and J by 3 bases, and 8 bases separated the two germline ends. The CDR3 has 12 amino acids. The V gene's germline CDR1 is WSHSY and CDR2 SAAADI. CDR3 sequence reads: CASSSNKETQYF. For the CDR3, the DNA is TGCGCCAGCAGCTCAAACAAAGAGACCCAGTACTTC.

This clonotype turned up a few times. The gene calls are TRBV29-1 and TRBJ1-6, with TRBD1 as a possible D gene (6 bases). This CDR3 region has 14 residues. Looked up from germline, CDR1 is SQVTM and CDR2 is ANQGSEA. V gave up 7 bases and J gave up 7 bases, with 17 bases separating them. CDR3 DNA sequence: TGCAGCGCCGTCATAGCCGGGGGCAATTCACCCCTCCACTTT. It codes for CSAVIAGGNSPLHF.

This chain links TRBV9 with TRBJ2-1; tentatively, D is TRBD2 (5 bases). Germline loops: CDR1 SGDLS, CDR2 YYNGEE. V gave up 1 base and J gave up 6 bases, with 17 bases separating them. The CDR3 sequence is 16 residues long. The CDR3: CASSVSAPPSSNEQFF. The DNA for the CDR3 is TGTGCCAGCAGCGTATCCGCCCCCCCTAGCTCCAATGAGCAGTTCTTC. Full variable domain (rest looked up from reference TRBV9 and TRBJ2-1): DSGVTQTPKHLITATGQRVTLRCSPRSGDLSVYWYQQSLDQGLQFLIQYYNGEERAKGNILERFSAQQFPDLHSELNLSSLELGDSALYFCASSVSAPPSSNEQFFGPGTRLTVL.

V gene TRBV14 combines with J gene TRBJ2-5; the D is unclear. Trimming pared 2 bases from V and 5 bases from J, leaving 9 bases between. The germline CDR1 and CDR2 sequences are SGHDN and FVKESK. The CDR3 sequence is 13 residues long. CDR3 coding DNA: TGTGCCAGCAGCCAACGGCCATGGGAGACCCAGTACTTC. Protein: CASSQRPWETQYF.

This chain joins TRBV25-1 and TRBJ1-2; tentatively, D is TRBD1 (6 bases). The V gene lost 6 bases and the J gene lost 8 bases, with 22 bases spanning the gap. This CDR3 comprises 15 residues. CDR1 is MGHDK, CDR2 SYGVNS, per germline. The CDR3 protein is CASSPVIERGAGYTF. The CDR3 region has the DNA TGTGCCAGCAGCCCTGTGATTGAAAGGGGGGCGGGCTACACCTTC.

The chain combines TRBV29-1 with TRBJ2-6; no definite D call. Deletions cut 4 bases from V and 3 bases from J, with 7 bases between. This CDR3 is 13 amino acids long. The V gene's germline CDR1 is SQVTM and CDR2 ANQGSEA. For the CDR3, the DNA is TGCAGCGTTGGCGAAGGTGGGGCCAACGTCCTGACTTTC. It is translated as CSVGEGGANVLTF.

Many counts were recorded for this clonotype. An end of the junction differs from the germline gene, which may be a read error. The rearrangement uses TRBV12-3 or TRBV12-4 and TRBJ2-3, with D perhaps TRBD2 (7 bases). This CDR3 contains 14 residues. For the CDR3, the DNA is TGTGCCAGCAGTTTTAGGGGGGGCGGAGATGCGCAGTATTTT. Protein: CASSFRGGGDAQYF.

This chain links TRBV4-1 with TRBJ1-2; a weak D match, TRBD1 (6 bases). CDR1 and CDR2 (germline): MGHRA, YSYEKL. The V end was cut by 0 bases, the J end by 5 bases, with 13 bases between. The CDR3 contains 15 residues. The CDR3 reads CASSQDKGGVYGYTF. CDR3 nucleotide sequence: TGCGCCAGCAGCCAAGATAAGGGGGGCGTATATGGCTACACCTTC.

In this sample, this clonotype turned up a few times. The V gene is TRBV9, the J gene TRBJ1-2; TRBD1 might be the D (5 bases). CDR1 is SGDLS, CDR2 YYNGEE, per germline. The CDR3 spans 14 residues. Trimming removed 4 bases at V and 5 bases at J, with 15 bases between. CDR3 amino acids: CASSSGTKGYGYTF. The CDR3 DNA sequence: TGTGCCAGCAGCTCCGGGACGAAGGGATATGGCTACACCTTC.

V and J are TRBV5-1 and TRBJ2-7, with 8 bases fitting TRBD1. V lost 5 bases and J lost 3; bases outside the gene matches: 7. Germline V lookup: CDR1 SGHRS, CDR2 YFSETQ. The CDR3 extends over 14 amino acids. This CDR3 is CASSGGQGIYEQYF. The CDR3 DNA reads as TGCGCCAGCAGTGGAGGACAGGGAATCTACGAGCAGTACTTC. The variable domain in full, completed from reference TRBV5-1 and TRBJ2-7, reads KAGVTQTPRYLIKTRGQQVTLSCSPISGHRSVSWYQQTPGQGLQFLFEYFSETQRNKGNFPGRFSGRQFSNSRSEMNVSTLELGDSALYLCASSGGQGIYEQYFGPGTRLTVT.

Concerning this clonotype itself: One end of the junction varies from germline; a read error may be responsible. V and J are TRBV6-6 and TRBJ1-2; D is uncertain. This CDR3 spans 16 amino acids. The V gene's germline CDR1 is MNHNY and CDR2 SVGAGI (reference sequence). The CDR3 DNA sequence: TGTGCCAGCAGTGACTCTACCCCAGGCGCCCTCGGGGGCTACACCTTC. Protein product: CASSDSTPGALGGYTF.

This clonotype appeared many times. The V gene is TRBV6-5, the J gene TRBJ2-5; 7 nucleotides match TRBD1. CDR3 length: 14 amino acids. CDR1 MNHEY and CDR2 SVGAGI come from the germline V gene. The trim removed 5 bases at V and 2 bases at J, leaving 5 bases unmatched. The DNA for the CDR3 is TGTGCCAGCAGTGCCGGGACAGCACAAGAGACCCAGTACTTC. This codes for CASSAGTAQETQYF.

This chain joins TRBV6-5 and TRBJ1-6; no definite D call. The V gene's germline CDR1 is MNHEY and CDR2 SVGAGI. Between the trimmed V and J ends, which lost 8 bases and 16 bases, there was a span of 18 bases. The CDR3 is made up of 12 amino acids. CDR3 amino acids: CASWQRLGALHF. The DNA for the CDR3 is TGTGCCAGCTGGCAGCGCCTAGGTGCACTCCACTTT.

The rearrangement joins TRBV5-1 to TRBJ2-5, with D unclear. Trimming pared 4 bases from V and 4 bases from J, leaving 14 bases between. Germline loops: CDR1 SGHRS, CDR2 YFSETQ. The length of the CDR3 is 14 residues. The CDR3 DNA is TGCGCCAGCAGCACGGACGGAACAAGAGAGACCCAGTACTTC. It yields the protein CASSTDGTRETQYF.

The chain is built from TRBV6-2 or TRBV6-3 and TRBJ2-5; D uncertain. Trimming pared 6 bases from V and 5 bases from J, leaving 13 bases between. The CDR3 loop spans 13 amino acids. Germline lookup yields CDR1 MNHEY and CDR2 SVGEGT. The CDR3 loop reads CASSRRSRETQYF. CDR3 DNA: TGTGCCAGCAGCCGGCGATCTCGGGAGACCCAGTACTTC.

The CDR3 DNA reads as TGCGCCAGCAGCTTGAGGCAGGGGACTGGGAACACTGAAGCTTTCTTT. Encoded protein: CASSLRQGTGNTEAFF. The chain employs TRBV5-1 and TRBJ1-1; TRBD1 is a possible D gene (6 bases). The V gene's germline CDR1 is SGHRS and CDR2 YFSETQ. V was trimmed by 1 base and J by 1 base, leaving 14 bases between them. The CDR3 contains 16 residues.

Regarding this clonotype: The junction and the germline gene differ at one end; a read error may be behind it. This rearrangement joins TRBV5-1 to TRBJ2-1, with 7 bases identical to TRBD1. Germline CDR1 is SGHRS and CDR2 is YFSETQ. This CDR3 contains 16 residues. The CDR3 region has the DNA TGCGCCAGCAGCTTGGCCCCGGGACAGAGACACAATGAGCAGTTCTTT. It translates to CASSLAPGQRHNEQFF. Complete variable domain (other parts from reference TRBV5-1 and TRBJ2-1): KAGVTQTPRYLIKTRGQQVTLSCSPISGHRSVSWYQQTPGQGLQFLFEYFSETQRNKGNFPGRFSGRQFSNSRSEMNVSTLELGDSALYLCASSLAPGQRHNEQFFGPGTRLTVL.

This clonotype was picked up a small number of times. The CDR3 reads CSAGSTGDSYEQYF. The CDR3, as DNA: TGCAGTGCTGGCTCGACAGGGGATTCCTACGAGCAGTACTTC. V and J are TRBV20-1 and TRBJ2-7, with 8 bases aligning to TRBD1. Germline V lookup: CDR1 DFQATT, CDR2 SNEGSKA (reference sequence). The CDR3 extends over 14 amino acids. V trimming: 5 bases; J trimming: 1 base; junction bases outside the gene matches: 7.

The CDR3 reads CASSQIREGGETQYF. The CDR3 DNA is TGTGCCAGCAGCCAAATTAGGGAAGGTGGGGAGACCCAGTACTTC. The gene calls are TRBV3-1 and TRBJ2-5; no reliable D call. V dropped 2 bases and J dropped 5 bases, with 15 bases sitting between them. Germline V gene data show CDR1 as LGHDT and CDR2 as YNNKEL (reference sequence). The CDR3 length is 15 residues.

The chain is built from TRBV29-1 and TRBJ1-4; D unresolved. CDR3 length equals 11 residues. The germline V and J ends were trimmed by 7 bases and 8 bases, with 11 bases remaining between them. The germline V gene encodes CDR1 SQVTM and CDR2 ANQGSEA. The CDR3 nucleotides read TGCAGCGCCACGGTTTGGGAAAAACTGTTTTTT. Translating it yields CSATVWEKLFF.

V and J are TRBV20-1 and TRBJ2-1; perhaps TRBD2 as D (6 bases). The CDR3 length is 14 residues. Germline CDR1 is DFQATT and CDR2 is SNEGSKA (reference sequence). The V and J ends lost 3 bases and 3 bases respectively, with 12 bases between them. DNA of the CDR3: TGCAGTGCTAGTCAGCTAGCGAGCTACAATGAGCAGTTCTTC. Translated, it gives CSASQLASYNEQFF.

V usage is TRBV25-1 and J usage is TRBJ2-6; D unresolved. The CDR3 length is 14 residues. The ends were cut back, 7 bases at V and 0 bases at J, with 7 bases in the middle. Germline CDR1 is MGHDK and CDR2 is SYGVNS. The CDR3 region is CASTTNSGANVLTF. The CDR3 bases are TGTGCCAGCACCACTAACTCTGGGGCCAACGTCCTGACTTTC.